This TCR beta chain derives from a study of metastatic and nonmetastatic thyroid tumors. The overall study: Patients with malignant and benign thyroid disease provided blood and tumor or nodule tissue, whose repertoires were compared.

Germline lookup yields CDR1 SQVTM and CDR2 ANQGSEA. The CDR3 totals 13 residues. V shed 6 bases and J shed 6 bases, with 14 bases lying between them. Original processing methods: The study took CDR3 differences across clinicopathological groups and made a distant-metastasis classifier for papillary thyroid cancer from them. TCRdb reprocessed the PCR reads via MiXCR. The V and J calls follow TCRdb's processing rather than the paper's. The sample consists of over 20,000 clones, roughly 15% of them appearing once. No treatment of any kind had been given to any patient before thyroid surgery. Details on this clone: A much bigger clone sits one base away, suggesting this may be a read error. The sample carries other DNA sequences with the same CDR3.

J is TRBJ2-2 and V is TRBV29-1, with D perhaps TRBD2 (5 bases). This TCR derives from a female donor with papillary thyroid cancer or a benign thyroid nodule (not recorded which). Some clones in this sample may be carry-over from other donors' samples. Material: tumor tissue. In DNA form, the CDR3 reads TGCAGCGTCGATCGGGGTTGGTCCGGGGAGCTGTTTTTT. Translating gives CSVDRGWSGELFF.